The clone carrying this T cell receptor (beta chain) was counted between two and nine times. Its target is not known. The data stem from a study of cytomegalovirus exposure and HLA in healthy donors. CDR1 and CDR2 (germline): MDHEN, SYDVKM. J gave up 6 bases and V 5 bases, and 6 bases lay outside the gene matches. CDR3 length: 13 residues. Findings and limits, study-wide: TCR beta V segments were, for the most part, productive about 90% or about 30% of the time in an earlier analysis. It was in a later analysis that TCR association rates were seen to vary by HLA locus, highest for DRB1 and lowest for HLA-C. Generally TCR sequences proved uncommon, though certain public TCRs appeared in numerous donors.

PCR was performed using 60 Vbeta and 13 Jbeta primers. Profiled with immunoSEQ multiplex PCR; TCRdb holds only in-frame clones, not every one. The top ten clones hold roughly 4.5% of a sample with around 150,000 clones, around 83% of them seen once. The sequence was obtained from a man aged 50 or older in good health and CMV-seropositive. Sequencing was carried out using PBMCs. This sequence joins TRBV28 and TRBJ1-2; 7 positions match TRBD1. The CDR3 DNA reads TGTGCCAGCAGTGTGACAGGGTTAGATGGCTACACCTTC. Its protein is CASSVTGLDGYTF.